Listed here is a single T cell receptor beta chain. The data derive from a study of response to subunit inactivated influenza vaccine. A single record per CDR3 protein comes from TCRdb applying MiXCR to the RT-PCR reads. The sample includes around 480,000 distinct CDR3 sequences, approximately 15% of them seen just once. The source of this sequence is a man between 50 and 69 years old who received an inactivated influenza vaccine. Sample: CD4+ T cells sorted from PBMCs, taken around 25 months after vaccination.

CDR3 in DNA: TGTGCCAGCAGTTACCAGTTTGCAGGTACTTACAATGAGCAGTTCTTC. Translating gives CASSYQFAGTYNEQFF. This rearrangement joins TRBV6-5 to TRBJ2-1, with no clear D. This CDR3 is built from 16 residues. Trimming stripped 2 bases from V and 4 bases from J, with 15 bases between. The V gene's germline CDR1 is MNHEY and CDR2 SVGAGI.